This T cell receptor beta chain was sequenced during a study of T-cell memory formation after mild COVID-19. Study background: Each donor largely had its own TCR clusters. Study observations and caveats: Contracting clones localized mainly to CM and EM when CD4+ and mainly to EMRA when CD8+.

This clonotype was observed a few times. Its antigen is unknown. TCRdb independently ran MiXCR on the 5' RACE reads; one entry per CDR3 protein. The table has 270,000 or so distinct CDR3 sequences, 15% to 20% seen once. Trimming cost V 5 bases and J 14 bases, with 18 bases left between them. CDR3 length: 12 amino acids. Germline V gene lookup returns CDR1 SGHAT and CDR2 FQNNGV. Sequencing was performed on PBMCs or a T cell subset sorted from them (not recorded which). This TCR derives from a man between 18 and 29 years old who had mild COVID-19 (a few samples of this study predate the infection). Cell type and time point are not known. V usage is TRBV11-2 and J usage is TRBJ1-2; a possible D gene is TRBD1 (5 bases). The CDR3 is CASSPGGYRRTF. The CDR3 DNA reads TGTGCCAGCAGCCCGGGGGGGTACAGGAGGACCTTC.